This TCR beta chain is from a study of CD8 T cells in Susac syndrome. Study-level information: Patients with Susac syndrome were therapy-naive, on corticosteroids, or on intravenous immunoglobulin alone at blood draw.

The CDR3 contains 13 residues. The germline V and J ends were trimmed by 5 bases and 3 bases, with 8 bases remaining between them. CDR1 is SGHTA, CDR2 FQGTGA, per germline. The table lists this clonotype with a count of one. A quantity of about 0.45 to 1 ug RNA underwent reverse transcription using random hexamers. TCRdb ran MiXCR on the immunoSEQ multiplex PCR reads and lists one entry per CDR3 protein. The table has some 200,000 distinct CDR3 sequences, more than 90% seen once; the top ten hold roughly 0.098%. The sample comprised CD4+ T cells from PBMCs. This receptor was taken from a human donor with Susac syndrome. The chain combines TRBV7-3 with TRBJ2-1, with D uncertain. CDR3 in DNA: TGTGCCAGCAGCCTGCCGAACTACAATGAGCAGTTCTTC. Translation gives CASSLPNYNEQFF.